The clone carrying this T cell receptor beta chain was recorded only once. This entry belongs to a study of blood T cell repertoires in COVID-19. The wider study: From T cells, B-cell-depleted T cells, or PBMCs came the material, which was cDNA or gDNA.

In the study's own analysis: Reference gene primer amplification gave estimated nucleated cell counts. Repertoires were generated with immunoSEQ multiplex PCR, while TCRdb's copy carries only in-frame clones and drops some. V, J and clone size reflect that table, while D and trimming were determined from the DNA. This sample has over 250,000 clones, with 88% found just once. The receptor's source is a young woman with acute or convalescent COVID-19. The source material was peripheral blood.

This CDR3 is CSVGGGSQPQHF. CDR3 nucleotides: TGCAGCGTGGGGGGAGGGTCTCAGCCCCAGCATTTT. The chain recombines TRBV29-1 with TRBJ1-5; a possible D gene is TRBD1 (5 bases). CDR3 length equals 12 residues. Germline lookup yields CDR1 SQVTM and CDR2 ANQGSEA. V lost 6 bases and J 6 bases, leaving 12 bases between the germline ends. Combining the CDR3 with reference TRBV29-1 and TRBJ1-5 gives the whole variable domain SAVISQKPSRDICQRGTSLTIQCQVDSQVTMMFWYRQQPGQSLTLIATANQGSEATYESGFVIDKFPISRPNLTFSTLTVSNMSPEDSSIYLCSVGGGSQPQHFGDGTRLSIL.